This T cell receptor (beta chain) was retrieved from a study of blood T cells in healthy people across ages. It was with a sample-barcoded 5' primer and a J-beta primer mix that a second PCR of about 6 to 12 cycles was run. A single record per CDR3 protein comes from TCRdb applying MiXCR to the 5' RACE reads. Altogether some 370,000 distinct CDR3 sequences are present, about half being singletons, with the ten largest covering under 60%. Study-wide findings and caveats: The study regarded diversity estimates from one million T cells as underestimates.

In this sample, this clonotype turned up once. Antigen specificity is unknown. V shed 3 bases and J 1 base; nucleotides not matched to a gene: 3. Germline loops: CDR1 DFQATT, CDR2 SNEGSKA (reference sequence). The CDR3 is made up of 13 amino acids. Total RNA extraction produced at least 5 micrograms (per sample) for the study. The clonotype originates from a man aged 55 to 70 in good health. The sample comprised blood. J is TRBJ2-7 and V is TRBV20-1, with 7 bases lining up with TRBD2. The CDR3 protein is CSAREAGSYEQYF. In DNA, the CDR3 is TGCAGTGCTAGGGAAGCGGGGTCCTACGAGCAGTACTTC.